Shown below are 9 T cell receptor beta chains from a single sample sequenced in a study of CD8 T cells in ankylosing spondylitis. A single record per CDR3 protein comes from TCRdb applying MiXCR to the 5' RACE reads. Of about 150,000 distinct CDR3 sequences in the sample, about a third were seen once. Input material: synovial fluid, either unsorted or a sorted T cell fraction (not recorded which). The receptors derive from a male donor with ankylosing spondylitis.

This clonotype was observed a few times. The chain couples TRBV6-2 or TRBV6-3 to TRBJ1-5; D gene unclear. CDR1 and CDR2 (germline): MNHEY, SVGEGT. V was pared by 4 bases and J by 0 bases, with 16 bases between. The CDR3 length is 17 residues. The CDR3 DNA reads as TGTGCCAGCAGTTCCCGCCAGGCAGGATATAGCAATCAGCCCCAGCATTTT. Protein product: CASSSRQAGYSNQPQHF.

The CDR3 DNA is TGTGCCACCAGTGATCTGTACAATGAGCAGTTCTTC. Protein: CATSDLYNEQFF. The chain recombines TRBV24-1 with TRBJ2-1; D ambiguous. Trimming removed 3 bases at V and 4 bases at J, with 3 bases between. Per the germline V gene, CDR1 is KGHDR and CDR2 is SFDVKD. This CDR3 has 12 amino acids.

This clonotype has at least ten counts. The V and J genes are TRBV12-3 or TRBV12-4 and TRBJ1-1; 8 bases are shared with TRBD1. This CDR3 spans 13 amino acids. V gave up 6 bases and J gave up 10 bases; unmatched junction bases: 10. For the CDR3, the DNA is TGTGCCAGCAGCCGAGGACAGGGCGGGGGAGCTTTCTTT. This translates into CASSRGQGGGAFF.

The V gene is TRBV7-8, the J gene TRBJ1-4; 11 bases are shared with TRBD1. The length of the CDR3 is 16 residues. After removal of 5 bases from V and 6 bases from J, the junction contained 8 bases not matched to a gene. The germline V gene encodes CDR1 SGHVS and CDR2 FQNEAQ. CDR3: CASSKDRGRKDEKLFF. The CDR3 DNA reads TGTGCCAGCAGCAAGGACAGGGGGCGGAAGGATGAAAAACTGTTTTTT.

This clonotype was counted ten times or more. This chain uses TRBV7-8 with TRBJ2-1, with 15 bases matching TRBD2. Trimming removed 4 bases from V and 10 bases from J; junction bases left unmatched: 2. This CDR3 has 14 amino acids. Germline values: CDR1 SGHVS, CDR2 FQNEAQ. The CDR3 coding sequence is TGTGCCAGCAGCTCAGGGACTAGCGGGAGGGAGCAGTTCTTC. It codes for CASSSGTSGREQFF.

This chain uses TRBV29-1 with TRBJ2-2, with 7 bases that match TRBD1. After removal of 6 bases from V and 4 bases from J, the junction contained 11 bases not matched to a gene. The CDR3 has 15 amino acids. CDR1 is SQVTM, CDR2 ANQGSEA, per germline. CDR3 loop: CSVRQGGTFTGELFF. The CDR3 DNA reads TGCAGCGTCCGACAAGGGGGCACCTTCACCGGGGAGCTGTTTTTT.

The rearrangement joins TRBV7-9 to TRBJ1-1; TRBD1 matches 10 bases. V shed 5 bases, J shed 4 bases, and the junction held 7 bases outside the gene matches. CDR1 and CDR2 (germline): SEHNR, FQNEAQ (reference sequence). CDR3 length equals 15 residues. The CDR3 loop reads CASSLGQGVTTEAFF. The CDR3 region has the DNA TGTGCCAGCAGCCTAGGACAGGGGGTTACCACTGAAGCTTTCTTT.

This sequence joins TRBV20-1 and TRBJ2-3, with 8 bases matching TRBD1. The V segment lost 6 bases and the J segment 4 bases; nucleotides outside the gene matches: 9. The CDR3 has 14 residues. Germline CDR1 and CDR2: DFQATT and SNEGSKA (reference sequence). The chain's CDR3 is CSASRTGSSDTQYF. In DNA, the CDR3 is TGCAGTGCATCCCGGACAGGGTCGTCAGATACGCAGTATTTT.

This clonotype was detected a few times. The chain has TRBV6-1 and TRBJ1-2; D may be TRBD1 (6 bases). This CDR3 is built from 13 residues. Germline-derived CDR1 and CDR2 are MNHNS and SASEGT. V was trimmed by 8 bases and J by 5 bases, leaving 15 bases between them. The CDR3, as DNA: TGTGCCAGCGGGGGGCGTGTTGGTTATGGCTACACCTTC. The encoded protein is CASGGRVGYGYTF.